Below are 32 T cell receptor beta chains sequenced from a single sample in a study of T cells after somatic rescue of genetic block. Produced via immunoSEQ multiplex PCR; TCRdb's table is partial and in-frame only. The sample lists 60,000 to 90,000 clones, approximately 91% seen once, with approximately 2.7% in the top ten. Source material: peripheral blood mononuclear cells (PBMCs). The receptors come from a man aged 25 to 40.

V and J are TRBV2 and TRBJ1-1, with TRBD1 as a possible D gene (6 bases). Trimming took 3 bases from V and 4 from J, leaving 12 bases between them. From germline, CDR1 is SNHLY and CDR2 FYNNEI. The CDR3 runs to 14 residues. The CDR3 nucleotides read TGTGCCAGCAGTGAGGCAGGGGTAAGCACTGAAGCTTTCTTT. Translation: CASSEAGVSTEAFF.

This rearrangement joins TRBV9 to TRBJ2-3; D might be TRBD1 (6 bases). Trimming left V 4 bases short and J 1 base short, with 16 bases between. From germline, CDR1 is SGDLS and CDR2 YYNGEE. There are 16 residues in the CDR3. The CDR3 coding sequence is TGTGCCAGCAGCTACGGTGGGGACATCGGCACAGATACGCAGTATTTT. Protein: CASSYGGDIGTDTQYF.

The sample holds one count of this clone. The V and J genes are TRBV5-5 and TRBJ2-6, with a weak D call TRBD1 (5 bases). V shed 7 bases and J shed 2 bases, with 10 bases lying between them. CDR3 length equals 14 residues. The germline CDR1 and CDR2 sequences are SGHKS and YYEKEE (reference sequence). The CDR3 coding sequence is TGTGCCAGCGAAACAGGTACTGGGGCCAACGTCCTGACTTTC. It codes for CASETGTGANVLTF. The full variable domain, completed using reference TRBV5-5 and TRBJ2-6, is DAGVTQSPTHLIKTRGQQVTLRCSPISGHKSVSWYQQVLGQGPQFIFQYYEKEERGRGNFPDRFSARQFPNYSSELNVNALLLGDSALYLCASETGTGANVLTFGAGSRLTVL.

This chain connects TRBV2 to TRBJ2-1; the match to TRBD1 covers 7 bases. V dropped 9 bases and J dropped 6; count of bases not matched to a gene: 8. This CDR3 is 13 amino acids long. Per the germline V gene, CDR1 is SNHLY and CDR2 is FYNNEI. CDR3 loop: CASGDSSSNEQFF. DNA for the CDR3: TGTGCCAGTGGGGACAGCTCTTCCAATGAGCAGTTCTTC.

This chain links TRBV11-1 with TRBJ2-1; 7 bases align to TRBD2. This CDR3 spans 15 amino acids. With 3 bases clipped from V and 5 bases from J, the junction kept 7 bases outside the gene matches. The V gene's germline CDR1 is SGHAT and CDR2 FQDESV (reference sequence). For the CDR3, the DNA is TGTGCCAGCAGCTTGTTAGCGGGCTCAAACAATGAGCAGTTCTTC. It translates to CASSLLAGSNNEQFF.

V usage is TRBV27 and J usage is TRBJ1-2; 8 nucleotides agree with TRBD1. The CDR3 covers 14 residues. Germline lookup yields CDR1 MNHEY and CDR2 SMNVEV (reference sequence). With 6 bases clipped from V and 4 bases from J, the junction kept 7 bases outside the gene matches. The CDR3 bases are TGTGCCAGCAGAGTGACAGGGGTGAGCTATGGCTACACCTTC. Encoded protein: CASRVTGVSYGYTF.

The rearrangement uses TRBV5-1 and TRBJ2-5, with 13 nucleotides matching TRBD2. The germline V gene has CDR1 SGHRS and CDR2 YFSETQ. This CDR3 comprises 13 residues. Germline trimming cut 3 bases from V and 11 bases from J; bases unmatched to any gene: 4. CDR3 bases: TGCGCCAGCAGCTGGACTAGCGGGGGCAAGCAGTACTTC. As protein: CASSWTSGGKQYF.

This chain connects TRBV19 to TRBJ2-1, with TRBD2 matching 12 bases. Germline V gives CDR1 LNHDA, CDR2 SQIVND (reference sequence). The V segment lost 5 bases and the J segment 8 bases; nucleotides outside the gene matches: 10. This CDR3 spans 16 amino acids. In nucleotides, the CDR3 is TGTGCCAGTAGTCCTCCCGGACTAGCGGGATTAGATGAGCAGTTCTTC. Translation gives CASSPPGLAGLDEQFF.

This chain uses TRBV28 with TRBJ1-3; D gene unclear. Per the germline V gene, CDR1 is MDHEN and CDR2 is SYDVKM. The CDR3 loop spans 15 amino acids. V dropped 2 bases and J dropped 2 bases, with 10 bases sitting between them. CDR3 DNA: TGTGCCAGCAGTTTAGTGCTCAGAACTGGAAACACCATATATTTT. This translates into CASSLVLRTGNTIYF.

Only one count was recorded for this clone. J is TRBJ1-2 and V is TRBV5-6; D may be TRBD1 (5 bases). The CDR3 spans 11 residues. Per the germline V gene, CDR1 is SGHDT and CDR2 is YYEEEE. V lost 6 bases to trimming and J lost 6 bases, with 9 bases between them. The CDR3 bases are TGTGCCAGCAACTCAGGGCATGGCTACACCTTC. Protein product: CASNSGHGYTF.

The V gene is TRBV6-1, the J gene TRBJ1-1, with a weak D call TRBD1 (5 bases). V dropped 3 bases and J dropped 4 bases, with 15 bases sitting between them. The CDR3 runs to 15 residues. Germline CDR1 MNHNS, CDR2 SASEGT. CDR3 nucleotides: TGTGCCAGCAGTGACGTTGGGGGTGGGGTCACTGAAGCTTTCTTT. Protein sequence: CASSDVGGGVTEAFF.

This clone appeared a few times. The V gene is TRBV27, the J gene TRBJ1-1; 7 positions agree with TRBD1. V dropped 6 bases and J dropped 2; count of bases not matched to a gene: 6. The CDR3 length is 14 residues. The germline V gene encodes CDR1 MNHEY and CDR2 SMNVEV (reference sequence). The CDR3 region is CASRLWTGNTEAFF. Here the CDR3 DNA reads TGTGCCAGCAGGCTCTGGACAGGCAACACTGAAGCTTTCTTT.

DNA of the CDR3: TGCGCCAGCAGCCAATTAGGTCTGCTGACAGATACGCAGTATTTT. It yields the protein CASSQLGLLTDTQYF. The gene calls are TRBV4-1 and TRBJ2-3; D ambiguous. The CDR3 contains 15 residues. V was trimmed by 2 bases and J by 3 bases, leaving 12 bases between them. Germline CDR1 and CDR2: MGHRA and YSYEKL.

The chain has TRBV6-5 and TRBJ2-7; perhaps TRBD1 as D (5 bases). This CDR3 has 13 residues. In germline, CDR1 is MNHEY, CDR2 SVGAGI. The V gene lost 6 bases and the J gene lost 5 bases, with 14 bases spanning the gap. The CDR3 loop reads CASRRGTLHEQYF. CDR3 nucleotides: TGTGCCAGCAGAAGGGGTACACTCCACGAGCAGTACTTC.

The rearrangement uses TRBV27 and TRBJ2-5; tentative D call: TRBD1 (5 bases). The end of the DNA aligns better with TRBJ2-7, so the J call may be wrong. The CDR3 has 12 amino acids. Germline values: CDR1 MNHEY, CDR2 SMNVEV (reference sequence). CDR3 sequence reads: CASGTGALEQYF. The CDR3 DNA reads TGTGCCAGCGGAACAGGAGCACTCGAGCAGTACTTC.

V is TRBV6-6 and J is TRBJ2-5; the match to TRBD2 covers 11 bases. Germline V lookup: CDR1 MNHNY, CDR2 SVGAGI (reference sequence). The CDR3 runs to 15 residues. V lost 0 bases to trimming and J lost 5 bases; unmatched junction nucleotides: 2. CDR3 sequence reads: CASSYSRLAGETQYF. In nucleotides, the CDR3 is TGTGCCAGCAGTTACTCGCGACTAGCGGGGGAGACCCAGTACTTC.

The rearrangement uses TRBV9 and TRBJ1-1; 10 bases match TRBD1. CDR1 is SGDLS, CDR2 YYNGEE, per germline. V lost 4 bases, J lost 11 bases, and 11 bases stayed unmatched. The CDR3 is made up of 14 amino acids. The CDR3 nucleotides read TGTGCCAGCAGCCCCACGGACAGGGGGATTCGGGCTTTCTTT. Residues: CASSPTDRGIRAFF.

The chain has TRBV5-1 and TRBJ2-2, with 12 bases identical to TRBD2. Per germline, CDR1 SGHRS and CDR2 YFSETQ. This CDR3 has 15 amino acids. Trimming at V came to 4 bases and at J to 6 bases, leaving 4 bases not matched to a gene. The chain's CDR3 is CASSPTSGSPGELFF. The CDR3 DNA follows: TGCGCCAGCAGCCCGACTAGCGGGAGCCCCGGGGAGCTGTTTTTT.

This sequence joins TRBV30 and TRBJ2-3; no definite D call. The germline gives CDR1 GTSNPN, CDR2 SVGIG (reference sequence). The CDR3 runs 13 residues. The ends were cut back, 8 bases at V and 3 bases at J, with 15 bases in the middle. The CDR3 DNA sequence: TGTGCCCGGATGGGATCGCGAACAGATACGCAGTATTTT. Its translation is CARMGSRTDTQYF.

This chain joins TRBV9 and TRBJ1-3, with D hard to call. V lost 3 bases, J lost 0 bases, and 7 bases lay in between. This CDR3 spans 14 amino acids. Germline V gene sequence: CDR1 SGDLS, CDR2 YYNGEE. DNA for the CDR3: TGTGCCAGCAGCGCTTGGGGCTCTGGAAACACCATATATTTT. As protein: CASSAWGSGNTIYF.

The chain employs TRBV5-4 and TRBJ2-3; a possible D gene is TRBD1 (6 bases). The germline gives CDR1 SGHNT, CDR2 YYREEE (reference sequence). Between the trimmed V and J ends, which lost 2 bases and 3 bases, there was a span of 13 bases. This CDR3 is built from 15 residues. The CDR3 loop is CASSFGDKETDTQYF. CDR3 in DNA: TGTGCCAGCAGCTTCGGGGACAAGGAAACAGATACGCAGTATTTT.

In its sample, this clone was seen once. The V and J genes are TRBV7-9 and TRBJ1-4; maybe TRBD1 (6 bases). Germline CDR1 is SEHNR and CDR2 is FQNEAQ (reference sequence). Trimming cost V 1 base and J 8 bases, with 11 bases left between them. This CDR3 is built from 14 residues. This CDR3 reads CASSLGQGKEKLFF. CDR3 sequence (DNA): TGTGCCAGCAGCTTAGGGCAGGGGAAAGAAAAACTGTTTTTT.

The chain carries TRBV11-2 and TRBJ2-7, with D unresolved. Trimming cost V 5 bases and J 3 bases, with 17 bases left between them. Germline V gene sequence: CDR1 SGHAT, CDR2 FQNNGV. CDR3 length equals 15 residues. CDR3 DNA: TGTGCCAGCAGCCAACGGCGACTTCGGATCTACGAGCAGTACTTC. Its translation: CASSQRRLRIYEQYF.

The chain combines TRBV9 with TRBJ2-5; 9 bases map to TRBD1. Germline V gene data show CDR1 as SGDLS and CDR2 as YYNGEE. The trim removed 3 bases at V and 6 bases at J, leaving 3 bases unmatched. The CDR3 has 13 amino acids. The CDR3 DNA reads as TGTGCCAGCAGCGCGACAGGGGGGAAGACCCAGTACTTC. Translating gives CASSATGGKTQYF.

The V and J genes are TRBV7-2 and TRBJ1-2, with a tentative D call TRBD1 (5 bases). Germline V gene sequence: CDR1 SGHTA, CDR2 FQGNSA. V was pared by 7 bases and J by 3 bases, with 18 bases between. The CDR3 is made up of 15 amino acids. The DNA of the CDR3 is TGTGCCAGCACAATGCGGCGGGGGTCCGACTATGGCTACACCTTC. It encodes CASTMRRGSDYGYTF.

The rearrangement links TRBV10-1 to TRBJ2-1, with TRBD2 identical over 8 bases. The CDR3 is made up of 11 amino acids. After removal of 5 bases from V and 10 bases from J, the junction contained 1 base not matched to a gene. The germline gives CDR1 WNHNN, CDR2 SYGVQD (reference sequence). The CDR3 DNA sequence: TGCGCCAGCAGTACGGGGGGGGAGCAGTTCTTC. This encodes CASSTGGEQFF.

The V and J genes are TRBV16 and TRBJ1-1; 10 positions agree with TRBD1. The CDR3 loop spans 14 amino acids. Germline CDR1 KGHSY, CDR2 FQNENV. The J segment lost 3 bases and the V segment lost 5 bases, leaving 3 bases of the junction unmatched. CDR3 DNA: TGTGCCAGCAGCGGGACAGGGGCTTACACTGAAGCTTTCTTT. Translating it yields CASSGTGAYTEAFF.

CDR3 coding DNA: TGTGCCAGCGGGGAACTTAGGGCAGATACGCAGTATTTT. This gives the protein CASGELRADTQYF. The chain couples TRBV6-1 to TRBJ2-3; D is unclear. This CDR3 contains 13 residues. Per germline, CDR1 MNHNS and CDR2 SASEGT. Trimming removed 8 bases at V and 4 bases at J, with 13 bases between.

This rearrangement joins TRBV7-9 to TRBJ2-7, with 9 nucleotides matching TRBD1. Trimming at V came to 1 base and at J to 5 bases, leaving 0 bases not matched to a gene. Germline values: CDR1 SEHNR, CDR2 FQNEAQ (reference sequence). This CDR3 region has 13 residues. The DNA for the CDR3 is TGTGCCAGCAGCTTAGGACAGGGGGACGAGCAGTACTTC. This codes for CASSLGQGDEQYF. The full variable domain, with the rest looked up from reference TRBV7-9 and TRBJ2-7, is DTGVSQNPRHKITKRGQNVTFRCDPISEHNRLYWYRQTLGQGPEFLTYFQNEAQLEKSRLLSDRFSAERPKGSFSTLEIQRTEQGDSAMYLCASSLGQGDEQYFGPGTRLTVT.

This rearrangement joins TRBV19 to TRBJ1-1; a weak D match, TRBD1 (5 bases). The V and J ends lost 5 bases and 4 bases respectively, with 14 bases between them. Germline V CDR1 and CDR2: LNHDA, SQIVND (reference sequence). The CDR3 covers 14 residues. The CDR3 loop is CASSGGGVSTEAFF. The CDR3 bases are TGTGCCAGTAGTGGCGGAGGGGTTAGCACTGAAGCTTTCTTT. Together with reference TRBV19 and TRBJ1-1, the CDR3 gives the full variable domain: DGGITQSPKYLFRKEGQNVTLSCEQNLNHDAMYWYRQDPGQGLRLIYYSQIVNDFQKGDIAEGYSVSREKKESFPLTVTSAQKNPTAFYLCASSGGGVSTEAFFGQGTRLTVV.

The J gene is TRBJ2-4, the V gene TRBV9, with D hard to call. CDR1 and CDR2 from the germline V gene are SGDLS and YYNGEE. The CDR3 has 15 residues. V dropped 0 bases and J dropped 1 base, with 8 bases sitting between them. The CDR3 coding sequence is TGTGCCAGCAGCGTAGATATCAACGCCAAAAACATTCAGTACTTC. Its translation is CASSVDINAKNIQYF.

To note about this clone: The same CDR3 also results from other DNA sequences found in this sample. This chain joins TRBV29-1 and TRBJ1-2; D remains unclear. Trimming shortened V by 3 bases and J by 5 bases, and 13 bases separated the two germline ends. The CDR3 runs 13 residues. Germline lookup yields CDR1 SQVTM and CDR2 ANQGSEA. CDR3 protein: CSVDLWGGYGYTF. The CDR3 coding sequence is TGCAGCGTTGATCTGTGGGGAGGGTATGGCTACACCTTC.